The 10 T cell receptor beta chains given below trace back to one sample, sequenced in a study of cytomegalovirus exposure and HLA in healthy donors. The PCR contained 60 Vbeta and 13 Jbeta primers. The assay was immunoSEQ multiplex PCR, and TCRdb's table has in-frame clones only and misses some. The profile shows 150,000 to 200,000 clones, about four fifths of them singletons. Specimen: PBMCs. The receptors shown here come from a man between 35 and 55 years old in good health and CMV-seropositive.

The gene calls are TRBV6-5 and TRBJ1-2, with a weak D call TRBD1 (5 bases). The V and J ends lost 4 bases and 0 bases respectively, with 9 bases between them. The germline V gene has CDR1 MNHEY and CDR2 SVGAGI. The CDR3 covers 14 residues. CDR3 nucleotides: TGTGCCAGCAGTTTAACAGGCACTAACTATGGCTACACCTTC. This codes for CASSLTGTNYGYTF.

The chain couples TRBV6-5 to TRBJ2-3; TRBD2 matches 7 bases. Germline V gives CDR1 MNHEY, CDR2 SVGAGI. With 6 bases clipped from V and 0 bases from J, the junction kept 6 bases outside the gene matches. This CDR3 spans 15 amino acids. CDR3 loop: CASRGGSVSTDTQYF. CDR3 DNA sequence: TGTGCCAGCAGGGGGGGGAGTGTTAGCACAGATACGCAGTATTTT.

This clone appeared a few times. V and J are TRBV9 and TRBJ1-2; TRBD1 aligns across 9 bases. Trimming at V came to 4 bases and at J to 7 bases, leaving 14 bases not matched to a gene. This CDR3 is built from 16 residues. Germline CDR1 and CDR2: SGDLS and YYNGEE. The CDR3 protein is CASSTETTGGVSGYTF. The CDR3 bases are TGTGCCAGCAGCACAGAAACGACAGGGGGAGTGAGTGGCTACACCTTC. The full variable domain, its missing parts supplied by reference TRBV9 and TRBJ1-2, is DSGVTQTPKHLITATGQRVTLRCSPRSGDLSVYWYQQSLDQGLQFLIQYYNGEERAKGNILERFSAQQFPDLHSELNLSSLELGDSALYFCASSTETTGGVSGYTFGSGTRLTVV.

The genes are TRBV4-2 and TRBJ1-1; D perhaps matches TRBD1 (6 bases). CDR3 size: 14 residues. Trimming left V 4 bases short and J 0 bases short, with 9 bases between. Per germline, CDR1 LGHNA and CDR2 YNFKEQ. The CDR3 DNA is TGTGCCAGCAGCCTGGACAGCATGAACACTGAAGCTTTCTTT. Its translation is CASSLDSMNTEAFF.

The CDR3 DNA reads TGTGCCAGCAGCCCACGACCGGGACAACTCACCGGGGAGCTGTTTTTT. Its protein product is CASSPRPGQLTGELFF. This chain links TRBV7-2 with TRBJ2-2; tentatively, D is TRBD1 (6 bases). V was shortened by 5 bases and J by 4 bases, with 17 bases between the two germline ends. CDR1 SGHTA and CDR2 FQGNSA come from the germline V gene. CDR3 length: 16 residues.

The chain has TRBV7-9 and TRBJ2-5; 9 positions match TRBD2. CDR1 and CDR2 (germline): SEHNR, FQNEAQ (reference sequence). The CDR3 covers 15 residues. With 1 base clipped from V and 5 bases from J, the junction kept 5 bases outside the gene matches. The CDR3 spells CASSLGAGGGETQYF. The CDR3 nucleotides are TGTGCCAGCAGCTTAGGAGCGGGAGGCGGCGAGACCCAGTACTTC.

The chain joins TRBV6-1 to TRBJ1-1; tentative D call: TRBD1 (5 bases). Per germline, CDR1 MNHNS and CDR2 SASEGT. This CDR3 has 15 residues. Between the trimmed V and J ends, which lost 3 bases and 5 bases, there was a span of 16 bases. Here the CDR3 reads CASSDGSGGWTEAFF. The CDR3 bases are TGTGCCAGCAGTGATGGGTCGGGGGGGTGGACTGAAGCTTTCTTT.

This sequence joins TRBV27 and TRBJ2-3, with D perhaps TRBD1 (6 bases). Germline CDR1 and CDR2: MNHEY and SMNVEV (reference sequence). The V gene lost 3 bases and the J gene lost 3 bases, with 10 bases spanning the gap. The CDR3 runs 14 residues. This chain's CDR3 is CASSLVQGTDTQYF. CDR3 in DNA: TGTGCCAGCAGTTTGGTACAGGGAACAGATACGCAGTATTTT.

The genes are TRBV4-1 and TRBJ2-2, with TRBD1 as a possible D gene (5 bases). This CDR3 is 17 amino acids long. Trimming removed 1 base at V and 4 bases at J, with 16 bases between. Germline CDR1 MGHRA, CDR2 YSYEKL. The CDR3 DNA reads TGCGCCAGCAGCCAAGTATTTCAGGGCCGGACCACCGGGGAGCTGTTTTTT. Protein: CASSQVFQGRTTGELFF.

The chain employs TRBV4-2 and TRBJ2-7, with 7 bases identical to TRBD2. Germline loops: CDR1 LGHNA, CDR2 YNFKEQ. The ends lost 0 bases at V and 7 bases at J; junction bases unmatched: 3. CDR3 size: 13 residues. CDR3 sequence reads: CASSQDGEGEQYF. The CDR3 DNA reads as TGTGCCAGCAGCCAAGATGGGGAGGGGGAGCAGTACTTC.